The entry below gives a single T cell receptor beta chain sequence along with its context. This entry belongs to a study of yellow fever vaccine responses in identical twins. Germline trimming cut 8 bases from V and 6 bases from J; bases unmatched to any gene: 9. Germline lookup yields CDR1 SGHAT and CDR2 FQNNGV. There are 14 residues in the CDR3. TCRdb independently ran MiXCR on the RT-PCR reads; one entry per CDR3 protein. The sample carries about 7,200 distinct CDR3 sequences, just over 85% recorded once. The sequencing used T cells from blood (PBMCs), unsorted or a sorted subset (not recorded which), collected before or after yellow fever vaccination (not recorded which). The chain uses TRBV11-2 and TRBJ2-1; 8 positions agree with TRBD2. This sequence originates from a woman between 18 and 29 years old who received the yellow fever vaccine. Here the CDR3 reads CASLPGGLANEQFF. In DNA, the CDR3 is TGTGCCAGCCTCCCGGGGGGGCTTGCCAATGAGCAGTTCTTC.